Each of the 7 T cell receptor beta chains below was sequenced from the same sample in a study of T cell repertoires in cytomegalovirus infection. TCRdb used MiXCR to reprocess the reads, holding one entry per CDR3 protein. The data hold 900,000 to 950,000 distinct CDR3 sequences, with about a third observed a single time. Antigen specificity for these receptors is unknown. The specimen comprised cultured CD8+ T cells from PBMCs, sampled from culture after CMV antigen stimulation. Receptors were obtained from a human donor in good health (CMV status not recorded). Some clones in this sample may be carry-over from other donors' samples.

In this sample, this clonotype turned up a few times. The chain couples TRBV2 to TRBJ1-2; D gene uncertain. Germline V gene lookup returns CDR1 SNHLY and CDR2 FYNNEI. There are 11 residues in the CDR3. V lost 6 bases and J lost 4, with 6 bases in between. CDR3 sequence reads: CASRDGYGYTF. Here the CDR3 DNA reads TGTGCCAGCAGGGATGGCTATGGCTACACCTTC.

With regard to this clonotype: Germline is not matched at one junction end, which may reflect a read error. V is TRBV12-3 or TRBV12-4 and J is TRBJ1-1, with a possible D match to TRBD1 (5 bases). This CDR3 comprises 14 residues. This chain's CDR3 is CVSSLAGVNTEAFF. Here the CDR3 DNA reads TGTGTCAGCAGTTTAGCGGGGGTGAACACTGAAGCTTTCTTT.

The rearrangement links TRBV5-6 to TRBJ1-5; TRBD1 matches at 7 bases. Germline CDR1 is SGHDT and CDR2 is YYEEEE. J lost 2 bases, V lost 0 bases, and 5 bases had no gene match. The CDR3 has 16 residues. The CDR3 loop is CASSLGQGTGNQPQHF. CDR3 coding DNA: TGTGCCAGCAGCTTGGGACAGGGAACGGGCAATCAGCCCCAGCATTTT.

CDR3: CASSRGGGRETQYF. The CDR3 bases are TGCGCCAGCTCCCGAGGGGGGGGGCGAGAGACCCAGTACTTC. The V and J genes are TRBV5-1 and TRBJ2-5; D possibly corresponds to TRBD2 (7 bases). Germline CDR1 is SGHRS and CDR2 is YFSETQ. This CDR3 spans 14 amino acids. V was clipped by 7 bases and J by 4 bases, with 17 bases between them.

The chain employs TRBV4-1 and TRBJ1-1; D ambiguous. Between the trimmed V and J ends, which lost 1 base and 7 bases, there was a span of 10 bases. The CDR3 covers 13 residues. The germline CDR1 and CDR2 sequences are MGHRA and YSYEKL. The CDR3 protein is CASSQVEVDEAFF. CDR3 DNA: TGCGCCAGCAGCCAAGTAGAGGTGGATGAAGCTTTCTTT.

This clonotype occurred a few times. The rearrangement links TRBV28 to TRBJ2-3, with 14 bases matching TRBD2. Germline loops: CDR1 MDHEN, CDR2 SYDVKM. The CDR3 sequence is 17 residues long. The junction had 5 bases not matched to a gene; V was cut back by 3 bases and J by 3 bases. The CDR3 bases are TGTGCCAGCAGTTTGACTAGCGGGGGGGCATCTACAGATACGCAGTATTTT. This translates into CASSLTSGGASTDTQYF. The full variable domain, completed using reference TRBV28 and TRBJ2-3, is DVKVTQSSRYLVKRTGEKVFLECVQDMDHENMFWYRQDPGLGLRLIYFSYDVKMKEKGDIPEGYSVSREKKERFSLILESASTNQTSMYLCASSLTSGGASTDTQYFGPGTRLTVL.

A few counts support this clonotype. The V call is TRBV5-1, the J call TRBJ2-1; D possibly uses TRBD1 or TRBD2 (6 bases each). CDR1 and CDR2 (germline): SGHRS, YFSETQ. The V and J ends lost 2 bases and 12 bases respectively, with 21 bases between them. The CDR3 length is 15 residues. CDR3 coding DNA: TGCGCCAGCAGCTTCCCGGGGGCCCTCTCGCAGGGGCAGTTCTTC. It translates to CASSFPGALSQGQFF. The full variable domain, in which reference TRBV5-1 and TRBJ2-1 provide the parts outside the CDR3, is KAGVTQTPRYLIKTRGQQVTLSCSPISGHRSVSWYQQTPGQGLQFLFEYFSETQRNKGNFPGRFSGRQFSNSRSEMNVSTLELGDSALYLCASSFPGALSQGQFFGPGTRLTVL.